This T cell receptor beta chain was documented in a study of blood T cells in healthy people across ages. A J-beta primer mix and a sample-barcoded 5' primer were used in a second PCR of roughly 7 to 12 cycles. One entry per CDR3 protein results from TCRdb running MiXCR on the 5' RACE reads. The sample holds about 800,000 distinct CDR3 sequences, just under 25% seen once. Germline CDR1 and CDR2: MGHRA and YSYEKL. Trimming took off 4 bases at V and 5 bases at J, with 17 bases between the two ends. There are 15 residues in the CDR3. A further study also used this sample, focusing on T cells of mothers and their children.

Source material: blood. This chain links TRBV4-1 with TRBJ1-2, with D unclear. This receptor was identified in a boy aged 5 to 17 in good health. Written as DNA, the CDR3 is TGCGCCAGCAGCCCTGGCGGCACCCGGCCTTATGGCTACACCTTC. Translating gives CASSPGGTRPYGYTF.